A single sample is the source of the 8 T cell receptor beta chains below, sequenced in a study of Graves' ophthalmopathy and Graves' hyperthyroidism. Using RNA transcripts, the TCR beta CDR3 regions were amplified. After a first-round RT-PCR with HTBI primers, a second-round multiplex PCR was run. MiXCR was run by TCRdb on the multiplex PCR reads, yielding one entry per CDR3 protein. The sample includes about 620,000 distinct CDR3 sequences, over 20% of them seen just once. Sequencing used peripheral blood. These receptors all stem from a young woman with stable Graves' hyperthyroidism. Some clones in this sample may be carry-over from other donors' samples.

The CDR3 sequence: CASSDPTVEETQYF. CDR3 in DNA: TGTGCCAGCAGTGATCCGACAGTAGAAGAGACCCAGTACTTC. The V gene is TRBV2, the J gene TRBJ2-5; possible D gene TRBD1, 5 bases. The CDR3 is made up of 14 amino acids. V shed 3 bases and J shed 3 bases, with 11 bases lying between them. Germline CDR1 and CDR2: SNHLY and FYNNEI.

This clonotype was seen a few times. The chain uses TRBV6-1 and TRBJ1-5, with 11 bases aligning to TRBD1. V lost 6 bases and J lost 5; bases outside the gene matches: 9. The germline CDR1 and CDR2 sequences are MNHNS and SASEGT. This CDR3 is 16 amino acids long. The CDR3 coding sequence is TGTGCCAGCAGCCCCGGGACAGGGGGGCGGGATCAGCCCCAGCATTTT. As protein: CASSPGTGGRDQPQHF.

At least ten counts were recorded for this clonotype. The chain joins TRBV2 to TRBJ2-2, with D possibly being TRBD1 (5 bases). The CDR3 runs to 14 residues. CDR1 SNHLY and CDR2 FYNNEI come from the germline V gene. Trimming pared 7 bases from V and 3 bases from J, leaving 12 bases between. In DNA, the CDR3 is TGTGCCAGCACCCGACAGCCTTACACCGGGGAGCTGTTTTTT. Amino acid sequence: CASTRQPYTGELFF.

There are many counts of this clonotype. The V and J genes are TRBV10-3 and TRBJ2-5; D might be TRBD2 (5 bases). Germline V gives CDR1 ENHRY, CDR2 SYGVKD. CDR3 length equals 16 residues. Trimming removed 2 bases from V and 4 bases from J, with 17 bases in between. Written as DNA, the CDR3 is TGTGCCATCAGTGAGAGCCGCCTAGCTAAGGGAGAGACCCAGTACTTC. Protein product: CAISESRLAKGETQYF.

At least ten counts were recorded for this clonotype. The chain couples TRBV30 to TRBJ2-7, with D tentatively TRBD2 (6 bases). Germline V gene data show CDR1 as GTSNPN and CDR2 as SVGIG (reference sequence). The germline V and J ends were trimmed by 5 bases and 2 bases, with 10 bases remaining between them. The CDR3 runs 12 residues. The DNA of the CDR3 is TGTGCCTGGCAGCGGGCGACCTACGAGCAGTACTTC. As protein: CAWQRATYEQYF.

This clonotype was seen once. V and J are TRBV12-3 or TRBV12-4 and TRBJ1-6; D unclear. CDR3 length equals 17 residues. The germline V and J ends were trimmed by 3 bases and 0 bases, with 12 bases remaining between them. The DNA for the CDR3 is TGTGCCAGCAGTTTCCAGGTCTCCGGCTCCTATAATTCACCCCTCCACTTT. This codes for CASSFQVSGSYNSPLHF.

This clonotype was found many times. The chain combines TRBV6-2 or TRBV6-3 with TRBJ2-4; D call uncertain. Between the trimmed V and J ends, which lost 6 bases and 5 bases, there was a span of 8 bases. Germline values: CDR1 MNHEY, CDR2 SVGEGT. The CDR3 sequence is 12 residues long. The CDR3 DNA is TGTGCCAGCAGCCAGACTGAAAACATTCAGTACTTC. Translation: CASSQTENIQYF.

This rearrangement joins TRBV20-1 to TRBJ2-7; TRBD2 matches 9 bases. CDR3 length equals 14 residues. With 2 bases clipped from V and 3 bases from J, the junction kept 5 bases outside the gene matches. Germline assignment: CDR1 DFQATT and CDR2 SNEGSKA (reference sequence). CDR3 DNA: TGCAGTGCTAGACCTAGCGGGGATATCTACGAGCAGTACTTC. It codes for CSARPSGDIYEQYF.